Below are 20 T cell receptor beta chains sequenced from a single sample in a study of CD8+CD57+ T cells in acquired aplastic anemia. Patients picked for sequencing had shown CD8+CD57+ cell expansion detected by flow cytometry. The template used for profiling TCR beta VDJ and CDR3 was genomic DNA. In TCRdb, the reads were re-called with MiXCR into one record per CDR3 protein. The repertoire includes more than 150,000 distinct CDR3 sequences, approximately 44% of them detected once, and under 3.5% sits in the top ten. Sample: sorted CD4+, CD8+, or CD8+CD57+ T cells (not recorded which) from PBMCs. These TCRs come from a human donor with aplastic anemia.

This clonotype occurred many times. The chain is built from TRBV19 and TRBJ2-1; D uncertain. Germline assignment: CDR1 LNHDA and CDR2 SQIVND (reference sequence). This CDR3 is 15 amino acids long. Between the trimmed V and J ends, which lost 3 bases and 1 base, there was a span of 10 bases. Written as DNA, the CDR3 is TGTGCCAGTAGTATTATCCCAGGTTCCTACAATGAGCAGTTCTTC. Translated, it gives CASSIIPGSYNEQFF.

This chain joins TRBV15 and TRBJ2-1; 12 bases line up with TRBD2. Losses at the gene ends were 4 bases for V and 8 bases for J; bases not matched to a gene: 3. The CDR3 consists of 14 residues. Germline-derived CDR1 and CDR2 are LNHNV and YYDKDF (reference sequence). The CDR3 reads CATSKGTSGYEQFF. The CDR3 bases are TGTGCCACCAGCAAGGGGACTAGCGGGTATGAGCAGTTCTTC.

The chain joins TRBV15 to TRBJ2-1; no reliable D call. CDR3 length equals 18 residues. Trimming took 0 bases from V and 0 from J, leaving 15 bases between them. CDR1 and CDR2 from the germline V gene are LNHNV and YYDKDF (reference sequence). This CDR3 reads CATSRDSLRTSSYNEQFF. As DNA, the CDR3 is TGTGCCACCAGCAGAGATTCACTGCGCACGAGCTCCTACAATGAGCAGTTCTTC.

The chain links TRBV7-6 to TRBJ1-5; 10 bases are shared with TRBD1. The CDR3 runs 15 residues. The germline V gene encodes CDR1 SGHVS and CDR2 FNYEAQ. Unmatched junction bases numbered 5, after V lost 5 bases and J lost 4 bases. In DNA form, the CDR3 reads TGTGCCAGCAGCCGGACAGGGGGGGGGAATCAGCCCCAGCATTTT. This codes for CASSRTGGGNQPQHF.

The V gene is TRBV24-1, the J gene TRBJ2-7; maybe TRBD2 (5 bases). CDR3 length equals 15 residues. Germline loops: CDR1 KGHDR, CDR2 SFDVKD. Trimming removed 4 bases at V and 1 base at J, with 13 bases between. Here the CDR3 reads CATSDSRTLSYEQYF. In nucleotides, the CDR3 is TGTGCCACCAGTGACTCGCGGACTCTTTCCTACGAGCAGTACTTC.

The chain is built from TRBV24-1 and TRBJ1-4; maybe TRBD1 (5 bases). The V gene's germline CDR1 is KGHDR and CDR2 SFDVKD. The CDR3 runs 14 residues. The V end lost 11 bases, the J end lost 7 bases, and 19 bases lay between the germline ends. The DNA of the CDR3 is TGTGCCAGCTGGGGACCCCCCCCTCTTGAAAAACTGTTTTTT. Translated, it gives CASWGPPPLEKLFF.

This clonotype was picked up one time. The chain combines TRBV5-4 with TRBJ2-1; TRBD2 agrees at 8 bases. Looked up from germline, CDR1 is SGHNT and CDR2 is YYREEE (reference sequence). Trimming took 0 bases from V and 6 from J; bases not matched to a gene: 5. The CDR3 has 15 amino acids. The CDR3 reads CASSLAGLAGNEQFF. The DNA of the CDR3 is TGTGCCAGCAGCTTGGCGGGGCTAGCGGGCAATGAGCAGTTCTTC.

This clonotype appeared many times. The chain recombines TRBV6-5 with TRBJ2-3, with unresolved D. Trimming removed 11 bases from V and 0 bases from J, with 12 bases in between. This CDR3 spans 13 amino acids. Germline loops: CDR1 MNHEY, CDR2 SVGAGI. This CDR3 is CAVRVPSTDTQYF. CDR3 coding DNA: TGTGCCGTACGGGTTCCTAGCACAGATACGCAGTATTTT.

The J gene is TRBJ2-1, the V gene TRBV7-2; the D gene could be TRBD1 or TRBD2 (5 bases each). The germline V and J ends were trimmed by 5 bases and 9 bases, with 11 bases remaining between them. Germline CDR1 reads SGHTA; CDR2 reads FQGNSA. CDR3 size: 12 residues. CDR3 residues: CASSGEQGEQFF. The CDR3 DNA follows: TGTGCCAGCAGCGGGGAGCAGGGTGAGCAGTTCTTC.

As regards this clonotype: A single base separates this from a much larger clone, so it may be a read error. This rearrangement joins TRBV28 to TRBJ1-1, with a weak D call TRBD1 (6 bases). The germline CDR1 and CDR2 sequences are MDHEN and SYDVKM. The CDR3 length is 14 residues. Trimming shortened V by 5 bases and J by 6 bases, and 16 bases separated the two germline ends. In nucleotides, the CDR3 is TGTGCCAGCAGTCAAGGGGGTAGTAACGCTGAAGCTTTCTTT. This translates into CASSQGGSNAEAFF.

This clonotype was found many times. The chain couples TRBV4-2 to TRBJ2-3; unclear D gene. The CDR3 length is 12 residues. V was trimmed by 0 bases and J by 6 bases, leaving 4 bases between them. The germline V gene has CDR1 LGHNA and CDR2 YNFKEQ. This chain's CDR3 is CASSQDLDTQYF. The CDR3 bases are TGTGCCAGCAGCCAAGATTTGGATACGCAGTATTTT.

V is TRBV2 and J is TRBJ2-3; 8 bases are shared with TRBD1. V lost 7 bases to trimming and J lost 3 bases; unmatched junction nucleotides: 6. The CDR3 covers 14 residues. Germline assignment: CDR1 SNHLY and CDR2 FYNNEI. CDR3 protein: CASNGQGVTDTQYF. CDR3 DNA sequence: TGTGCCAGCAACGGACAGGGTGTAACAGATACGCAGTATTTT.

This rearrangement joins TRBV10-3 to TRBJ1-2; D gene unclear. The germline gives CDR1 ENHRY, CDR2 SYGVKD. Trimming removed 0 bases at V and 8 bases at J, with 13 bases between. The CDR3 is made up of 14 amino acids. CDR3 region: CAISESNRVGGYTF. CDR3 DNA sequence: TGTGCCATCAGTGAGTCAAATCGGGTCGGCGGCTACACCTTC.

This clonotype was recorded many times. V gene TRBV3-1 combines with J gene TRBJ1-1; D is undetermined. Germline CDR1 and CDR2: LGHDT and YNNKEL (reference sequence). The V gene lost 3 bases and the J gene lost 0 bases, with 11 bases spanning the gap. This CDR3 has 15 amino acids. This chain's CDR3 is CASSHRADLNTEAFF. CDR3 DNA sequence: TGTGCCAGCAGCCATCGAGCGGACTTGAACACTGAAGCTTTCTTT.

Regarding this clonotype: Just one base apart from a much larger clone, this may be a read error. V is TRBV10-3 and J is TRBJ1-6; the D is unclear. This CDR3 has 13 amino acids. Germline V lookup: CDR1 ENHRY, CDR2 SYGVKD. With 5 bases removed from V and 9 bases from J, the gap between germline ends came to 11 bases. CDR3 DNA sequence: TGTGCCATCAGTCCAAATGACTTTTCACCCCTCCACTTT. Its protein product is CAISPNDFSPLHF.

This clonotype has a count of ten or more. V gene TRBV4-1 combines with J gene TRBJ1-4; D is perhaps TRBD1 (6 bases). The CDR3 has 15 amino acids. CDR1 and CDR2 (germline): MGHRA, YSYEKL. The V gene lost 4 bases and the J gene lost 3 bases, with 12 bases spanning the gap. CDR3 DNA: TGCGCCAGCAGCCCAACGGACAGATCTAATGAAAAACTGTTTTTT. Encoded protein: CASSPTDRSNEKLFF.

The chain has TRBV15 and TRBJ2-7; TRBD1 agrees at 8 bases. This CDR3 is built from 16 residues. The J segment lost 2 bases and the V segment lost 3 bases, leaving 9 bases of the junction unmatched. CDR1 and CDR2 (germline): LNHNV, YYDKDF (reference sequence). In DNA form, the CDR3 reads TGTGCCACCAGCAGGGCCACAGGGGGTAGGCCCTACGAGCAGTACTTC. Translation: CATSRATGGRPYEQYF.

The genes are TRBV2 and TRBJ1-1; D unresolved. The V gene lost 6 bases and the J gene lost 0 bases, with 11 bases spanning the gap. The CDR3 extends over 14 amino acids. CDR1 is SNHLY, CDR2 FYNNEI, per germline. For the CDR3, the DNA is TGTGCCAGCAGGACTCCAACACTGAACACTGAAGCTTTCTTT. This translates into CASRTPTLNTEAFF.

The chain links TRBV29-1 to TRBJ2-7; possibly TRBD2 for D (5 bases). Trimming took off 3 bases at V and 3 bases at J, with 12 bases between the two ends. Germline CDR1 reads SQVTM; CDR2 reads ANQGSEA. The CDR3 runs 13 residues. This chain's CDR3 is CSVEVLGDYEQYF. The CDR3 bases are TGCAGCGTTGAGGTTCTGGGAGACTACGAGCAGTACTTC.

This clonotype occurred many times. The CDR3 coding sequence is TGCAGTGCTGGTCCGGGGGGGGAGGTTACGCAGTATTTT. This codes for CSAGPGGEVTQYF. This chain joins TRBV20-1 and TRBJ2-3, with TRBD2 identical over 8 bases. The CDR3 is made up of 13 amino acids. V lost 5 bases, J lost 8 bases, and 9 bases stayed unmatched. Germline CDR1 reads DFQATT; CDR2 reads SNEGSKA (reference sequence).